This T cell receptor beta chain derives from a study of STAT3 mutations in large granular lymphocyte leukemia. Whole-study context: Over half of T-LGLL patients had one or more immunosuppressive regimens.

General study results and limits: Every T-cell large granular lymphocyte leukemia patient had at least one immunodominant TCR beta clonotype. Persisting codominant clonotypes may have hidden a small pathogenic clone. In about 35% of the 18 patients, new TCR clonotypes emerged after therapy.

The V end lost 4 bases, the J end lost 5 bases, and 2 bases lay between the germline ends. The CDR3 contains 9 residues. The germline gives CDR1 SQVTM, CDR2 ANQGSEA. TCRbeta libraries averaged around 42,000 productive templates per sample. Clones were read by immunoSEQ multiplex PCR, and TCRdb kept only the in-frame ones, dropping some. This table has 25,000 to 40,000 clones, approximately 86% appearing once. For this clone: The antigen is undetermined.

The sample was peripheral blood mononuclear cells. This sequence joins TRBV29-1 and TRBJ1-1; no definite D call. The receptor was derived from a man aged 55 to 70 with T-cell large granular lymphocyte leukemia. Some clones in this sample may be carry-over from other donors' samples. The CDR3 protein is CSVGTEAFF. The CDR3 coding sequence is TGCAGCGTTGGGACTGAAGCTTTCTTT.